The 25 T cell receptor beta chains given below trace back to one sample, sequenced in a study of regulatory T cells in long-lasting Graves disease. As for time point: newly diagnosed GD, antithyroid drugs for less than 3 months. PBMCs were the source of the RNA used for TCR sequencing. HTBI primers from iRepertoire and Arm-PCR of CDR3 regions yielded the TCR beta libraries. Each CDR3 protein gets one entry after TCRdb re-called the multiplex PCR reads with MiXCR. The sample lists about 540,000 distinct CDR3 sequences, approximately 15% seen once, with 10% in the top ten. The sample was also linked to a second study, of T cells in Graves' hyperthyroidism and ophthalmopathy.

The sequencing here drew on peripheral blood mononuclear cells (PBMCs), taken at new diagnosis, from a patient treated with antithyroid drugs. Source of these receptors: a man younger than 40 with Graves disease.

Worth noting for this clonotype: A much larger clone is a single base away; this may be a read error. V is TRBV20-1 and J is TRBJ2-3; D is perhaps TRBD1 or TRBD2 (6 bases each). From germline, CDR1 is DFQATT and CDR2 SNEGSKA (reference sequence). The CDR3 runs 16 residues. For the CDR3, the DNA is TGCAGTGCTAGAGATCTGAGAGGGGGGTCCGTTGATACGCTGTATTTT. It translates to CSARDLRGGSVDTLYF.

The chain carries TRBV6-2 or TRBV6-3 and TRBJ2-1; 9 bases are a match to TRBD2. V dropped 3 bases and J dropped 5; count of bases not matched to a gene: 5. There are 15 residues in the CDR3. The germline gives CDR1 MNHEY, CDR2 SVGEGT. CDR3 sequence (DNA): TGTGCCAGCAGTTATGGCGGGAGGGTCAACAATGAGCAGTTCTTC. Amino acid sequence: CASSYGGRVNNEQFF.

This clonotype was counted at least ten times. The chain recombines TRBV2 with TRBJ2-3, with 7 bases that match TRBD2. The CDR3 runs 14 residues. Trimming at V came to 6 bases and at J to 3 bases, leaving 6 bases not matched to a gene. From germline, CDR1 is SNHLY and CDR2 FYNNEI. Here the CDR3 DNA reads TGTGCCAGCAGACCCCGAGCGGGAACAGATACGCAGTATTTT. Encoded protein: CASRPRAGTDTQYF. Variable domain in full (rest from reference TRBV2 and TRBJ2-3): EPEVTQTPSHQVTQMGQEVILRCVPISNHLYFYWYRQILGQKVEFLVSFYNNEISEKSEIFDDQFSVERPDGSNFTLKIRSTKLEDSAMYFCASRPRAGTDTQYFGPGTRLTVL.

This clonotype is a singleton in its sample. A far more abundant clone sits one base away, making this likely a read error. This chain connects TRBV7-9 to TRBJ2-7, with no clear D. TRBJ2-5 matches the DNA end more closely, so the J call is doubtful. The CDR3 loop spans 16 amino acids. In germline, CDR1 is SEHNR, CDR2 FQNEAQ (reference sequence). The CDR3: CASSLGGAPIRETQYF. CDR3 bases: TGTGCCAGCAGCCTTGGCGGAGCCCCGATCCGAGAGACCCAGTACTTC.

Of note for this clonotype: This is likely an artifact of a read error, given a far larger clone one base away. The chain joins TRBV12-3 or TRBV12-4 to TRBJ2-3, with 8 bases lining up with TRBD2. The CDR3 loop spans 11 amino acids. The CDR3 region is CASSLRGEASF. CDR3 DNA: TGTGCCAGCAGTTTGCGGGGGGAAGCTTCCTTT.

This clonotype was detected ten times or more. The chain uses TRBV7-2 and TRBJ2-3; the match to TRBD2 covers 8 bases. J gave up 3 bases and V 2 bases, and 7 bases lay outside the gene matches. From germline, CDR1 is SGHTA and CDR2 FQGNSA. The CDR3 consists of 16 residues. DNA of the CDR3: TGTGCCAGCAGCTTAAACGGGGGGGGGGGTACAGATACGCAGTATTTT. This gives the protein CASSLNGGGGTDTQYF.

V is TRBV20-1 and J is TRBJ2-7; D might be TRBD2 (6 bases). The V end was cut by 0 bases, the J end by 6 bases, with 18 bases between. Looked up from germline, CDR1 is DFQATT and CDR2 is SNEGSKA (reference sequence). This CDR3 is 15 amino acids long. The CDR3 DNA follows: TGCAGTGCTAGAGATTGGGAGGCTAGAAAGAGCGAGCAGTACTTC. It specifies CSARDWEARKSEQYF.

This clonotype has at least ten counts. This rearrangement joins TRBV13 to TRBJ2-5; D is unclear. In germline, CDR1 is PRHDT, CDR2 FYEKMQ (reference sequence). The CDR3 loop spans 11 amino acids. V was pared by 4 bases and J by 4 bases, with 4 bases between. The DNA of the CDR3 is TGTGCCAGCAGCTCTTTAGAGACCCAGTACTTC. As protein: CASSSLETQYF. The entire variable domain, with the rest obtained from reference TRBV13 and TRBJ2-5, is as follows: AAGVIQSPRHLIKEKRETATLKCYPIPRHDTVYWYQQGPGQDPQFLISFYEKMQSDKGSIPDRFSAQQFSDYHSELNMSSLELGDSALYFCASSSLETQYFGPGTRLLVL.

This clonotype showed up many times. This sequence joins TRBV7-8 and TRBJ1-5, with 7 bases aligning to TRBD1. The CDR3 loop spans 16 amino acids. Germline trimming cut 4 bases from V and 0 bases from J; bases unmatched to any gene: 6. Germline values: CDR1 SGHVS, CDR2 FQNEAQ. CDR3 coding DNA: TGTGCCAGCAGCTCTGGACAGGAACATAGCAATCAGCCCCAGCATTTT. Amino acid sequence: CASSSGQEHSNQPQHF. Looking up the rest from reference TRBV7-8 and TRBJ1-5 gives the full variable domain: GAGVSQSPRYKVAKRGQDVALRCDPISGHVSLFWYQQALGQGPEFLTYFQNEAQLDKSGLPSDRFFAERPEGSVSTLKIQRTQQEDSAVYLCASSSGQEHSNQPQHFGDGTRLSIL.

The chain couples TRBV27 to TRBJ2-1; TRBD2 aligns across 8 bases. Germline V gives CDR1 MNHEY, CDR2 SMNVEV (reference sequence). V lost 0 bases, J lost 15 bases, and 10 bases stayed unmatched. The CDR3 contains 14 residues. The CDR3 loop reads CASSLSRGLDGAFF. The CDR3 nucleotides are TGTGCCAGCAGTTTATCTAGGGGACTAGACGGGGCGTTCTTC.

This clonotype was seen at least ten times. The chain combines TRBV2 with TRBJ1-1; unclear D gene. Germline V gives CDR1 SNHLY, CDR2 FYNNEI. V lost 6 bases and J lost 1, with 9 bases in between. This CDR3 spans 13 amino acids. As DNA, the CDR3 is TGTGCCAGCAGAAGGGAAACGAACACTGAAGCTTTCTTT. It encodes CASRRETNTEAFF. The full variable domain, with the rest looked up from reference TRBV2 and TRBJ1-1, is EPEVTQTPSHQVTQMGQEVILRCVPISNHLYFYWYRQILGQKVEFLVSFYNNEISEKSEIFDDQFSVERPDGSNFTLKIRSTKLEDSAMYFCASRRETNTEAFFGQGTRLTVV.

In its sample, this clonotype was seen a few times. The rearrangement joins TRBV7-9 to TRBJ1-3; D call uncertain. V lost 5 bases and J lost 0, with 14 bases in between. Germline assignment: CDR1 SEHNR and CDR2 FQNEAQ (reference sequence). CDR3 length: 16 amino acids. The CDR3 coding sequence is TGTGCCAGCAGCCCGGGCCGCCAAATCTCTGGAAACACCATATATTTT. Translated: CASSPGRQISGNTIYF.

This clonotype was counted ten times or more. The rearrangement links TRBV14 to TRBJ1-2; TRBD1 aligns across 7 bases. V lost 2 bases, J lost 8 bases, and 11 bases stayed unmatched. There are 15 residues in the CDR3. Looked up from germline, CDR1 is SGHDN and CDR2 is FVKESK. In DNA form, the CDR3 reads TGTGCCAGCAGCCAATGGTCCGGCAGGGGGAGAGGCTACACCTTC. Translated: CASSQWSGRGRGYTF.

This clonotype was seen repeatedly, ten times or more. The rearrangement uses TRBV5-4 and TRBJ2-5; TRBD1 agrees at 11 bases. CDR1 SGHNT and CDR2 YYREEE come from the germline V gene (reference sequence). V dropped 4 bases and J dropped 3; count of bases not matched to a gene: 8. The length of the CDR3 is 16 residues. The CDR3 protein is CASSAGQGAVEETQYF. The CDR3 coding sequence is TGTGCCAGCAGCGCTGGACAGGGGGCTGTAGAAGAGACCCAGTACTTC. Complete variable domain (other parts from reference TRBV5-4 and TRBJ2-5): ETGVTQSPTHLIKTRGQQVTLRCSSQSGHNTVSWYQQALGQGPQFIFQYYREEENGRGNFPPRFSGLQFPNYSSELNVNALELDDSALYLCASSAGQGAVEETQYFGPGTRLLVL.

The rearrangement uses TRBV20-1 and TRBJ2-2; D might be TRBD1 (7 bases). Per the germline V gene, CDR1 is DFQATT and CDR2 is SNEGSKA (reference sequence). The germline V and J ends were trimmed by 4 bases and 5 bases, with 14 bases remaining between them. This CDR3 is 14 amino acids long. CDR3 amino acids: CSAKRQGGTGELFF. CDR3 bases: TGCAGTGCTAAAAGGCAGGGGGGAACCGGGGAGCTGTTTTTT.

Ten or more counts support this clonotype. The CDR3 sequence: CASSRRGGGISYNEQFF. The CDR3 bases are TGTGCCAGCAGCCGAAGGGGGGGCGGGATCTCCTACAATGAGCAGTTCTTC. This chain links TRBV3-1 with TRBJ2-1, with D possibly matching TRBD2 (7 bases). V was pared by 4 bases and J by 0 bases, with 16 bases between. Per germline, CDR1 LGHDT and CDR2 YNNKEL (reference sequence). This CDR3 is built from 17 residues.

In this sample, this clonotype turned up many times. The gene calls are TRBV7-8 and TRBJ2-1; TRBD1 matches 7 bases. The trim removed 1 base at V and 4 bases at J, leaving 10 bases unmatched. Looked up from germline, CDR1 is SGHVS and CDR2 is FQNEAQ. This CDR3 has 17 amino acids. CDR3 DNA sequence: TGTGCCAGCAGCTTAGGAACTACAGGGGAAAGGTACAATGAGCAGTTCTTC. Its protein is CASSLGTTGERYNEQFF.

This clonotype was counted at least ten times. J is TRBJ2-7 and V is TRBV7-2; 9 bases fit TRBD2. The junction had 13 bases not matched to a gene; V was cut back by 3 bases and J by 4 bases. This CDR3 is 17 amino acids long. Germline V gene data show CDR1 as SGHTA and CDR2 as FQGNSA. For the CDR3, the DNA is TGTGCCAGCAGCTTCCTTTTCGGCGGGAGGGCCAGTTACGAGCAGTACTTC. This gives the protein CASSFLFGGRASYEQYF. The whole variable domain, filled in from reference TRBV7-2 and TRBJ2-7, reads GAGVSQSPSNKVTEKGKDVELRCDPISGHTALYWYRQSLGQGLEFLIYFQGNSAPDKSGLPSDRFSAERTGGSVSTLTIQRTQQEDSAVYLCASSFLFGGRASYEQYFGPGTRLTVT.

This clonotype occurred many times. The V and J genes are TRBV28 and TRBJ2-3; 8 nucleotides match TRBD1. Germline V gives CDR1 MDHEN, CDR2 SYDVKM. Trimming took 5 bases from V and 13 from J; bases not matched to a gene: 14. This CDR3 contains 14 residues. The CDR3, as DNA: TGTGCCAGCAGTCGACCTCAGGCAGGGGGCCGAGAGTATTTT. It is translated as CASSRPQAGGREYF.

The table lists this clonotype with many counts. The rearrangement joins TRBV20-1 to TRBJ2-5; 7 positions agree with TRBD2. The germline gives CDR1 DFQATT, CDR2 SNEGSKA (reference sequence). This CDR3 spans 14 amino acids. V lost 1 base to trimming and J lost 3 bases; unmatched junction nucleotides: 5. The CDR3 loop is CSARGREWEETQYF. For the CDR3, the DNA is TGCAGTGCTAGAGGGCGGGAGTGGGAAGAGACCCAGTACTTC.

This chain joins TRBV5-1 and TRBJ2-5; 10 bases match TRBD2. Per the germline V gene, CDR1 is SGHRS and CDR2 is YFSETQ. Germline trimming cut 1 base from V and 5 bases from J; bases unmatched to any gene: 2. This CDR3 contains 14 residues. CDR3 protein: CASSLTSGKETQYF. As DNA, the CDR3 is TGCGCCAGCAGCTTGACTAGCGGGAAGGAGACCCAGTACTTC.

This clonotype was observed many times. The V gene is TRBV7-8, the J gene TRBJ1-1; 7 bases agree with TRBD1. Trimming at V came to 5 bases and at J to 3 bases, leaving 6 bases not matched to a gene. The germline V gene has CDR1 SGHVS and CDR2 FQNEAQ. CDR3 length equals 14 residues. In nucleotides, the CDR3 is TGTGCCAGCAGCACGGGACAGCCGTACACTGAAGCTTTCTTT. This gives the protein CASSTGQPYTEAFF.

The CDR3 DNA is TGTGCCACCAGAGATGGTAATAGCGGGCTCTGGGGGGAGACCCAGTACTTC. Translated, it gives CATRDGNSGLWGETQYF. The chain couples TRBV24-1 to TRBJ2-5; 7 positions agree with TRBD2. The CDR3 covers 17 residues. CDR1 KGHDR and CDR2 SFDVKD come from the germline V gene. The ends lost 7 bases at V and 5 bases at J; junction bases unmatched: 18.

This clonotype has just a few counts. The chain joins TRBV10-3 to TRBJ2-3, with 10 bases fitting TRBD2. There are 15 residues in the CDR3. Germline lookup yields CDR1 ENHRY and CDR2 SYGVKD. V lost 3 bases and J lost 4; bases outside the gene matches: 4. The CDR3 loop reads CAISERLAGADTQYF. CDR3 bases: TGTGCCATCAGTGAAAGGCTAGCGGGAGCAGATACGCAGTATTTT.

At least ten counts were recorded for this clonotype. This chain joins TRBV7-3 and TRBJ2-1; D is perhaps TRBD2 (5 bases). Germline-derived CDR1 and CDR2 are SGHTA and FQGTGA. Trimming took 1 base from V and 4 from J, leaving 14 bases between them. The CDR3 sequence is 16 residues long. The CDR3 reads CASSLNPTIRYNEQFF. Here the CDR3 DNA reads TGTGCCAGCAGCTTAAACCCGACTATACGGTACAATGAGCAGTTCTTC.